This T cell receptor (beta chain) was retrieved from a study of blood T cell repertoires in COVID-19 (dated by TCRdb to 2018 to 2020). Concerning the study at large: Collaborator samples came from the United States, Italy and Spain and covered acute and convalescent phases of COVID-19. The material from the prospective study consisted of cDNA or gDNA derived from T cells, B-cell-depleted T cells, or PBMCs. The dataset comprised deeply sampled blood TCRbeta repertoires from subjects exposed to, actively infected with, or recovered from COVID-19. A freely available public database, intended as a resource for researchers studying the immune response to SARS-CoV-2, is where the repertoires were released. The samples were drawn from two sources: the first 160 participants of the ongoing ImmuneRACE study, and 1,254 subjects contributed by 6 global collaborators. Sample metadata almost always included a de-identified subject ID, COVID-19 status, age in years and sex. Where available, HLA class I and class II types were obtained from metadata supplied by the sample provider rather than from assay-based typing. The research as a whole found: How much clinical and demographic metadata was included differed by source and by participant, and the metadata was provided uncurated.

Relative to germline, V is 6 bases shorter and J is 0 bases shorter, with 10 bases between their ends. The germline V gene gives CDR1 as MNHEY and CDR2 as SVGAGI. The CDR3, from cysteine to phenylalanine, totals 14 residues. The sequence is cut down to CDR3 DNA, 42 bases in frame from base 1. Details on this clone: The antigen it binds to is not known. Within one base of it there is no much larger clone, and no base qualities were kept.

The collaborating institutions used their own protocols to collect whole blood in K2EDTA tubes. Collaborator samples were shipped for TCRbeta analysis as frozen whole blood, isolated PBMCs, or DNA extracted from either sample type. TCRbeta CDR3 regions were amplified from genomic DNA using the immunoSEQ Assay, a bias-controlled multiplex PCR. From the authors' description of their analysis: The number of nucleated cells in each sample was estimated by amplification of reference gene primers within the assay. To quantify the absolute abundance of each unique TCRbeta CDR3 rearrangement, sequence reads were collapsed and filtered. For each sample, productive Simpson clonality was calculated as the square root of Simpson's diversity index across productive rearrangements. Sourced from immuneACCESS, this table was stored by TCRdb with only in-frame sequences that have V and J called. A share of the clones is absent; for the studies checked, an unresolved V gene accounts for under half, and the remainder has no known explanation. The V and J calls and clone size were taken over from that table, and D and trimming were inferred from the DNA. For this sample the table gives some 250,000 clones, of which roughly 80% were detected only once. Together, the top ten hold roughly 3.4% of the sample.

The receptor's source is a woman aged 18-29 years with acute or convalescent COVID-19. The sequenced material came from peripheral blood. The rearrangement joined TRBV6-5 to TRBJ2-3; TRBD2 is possibly the D segment (6 matching bases). The sequenced DNA: TGTGCCAGCAGAGATAGCGGTAGCACAGATACGCAGTATTTT. This gives the protein CASRDSGSTDTQYF.